One TCR beta chain is described in this entry. Its antigen is undetermined. Trimming removed 5 bases from V and 2 bases from J, with 9 bases in between. There are 13 residues in the CDR3. Germline CDR1 and CDR2: LNHDA and SQIVND (reference sequence). The data belong to a study of OX40 agonist ivuxolimab in advanced cancers. Overall study results and limits: CD8+ T cells showed, on average, more clonal expansion than CD4+ cells.

Some clones are missing from TCRdb's copy, which holds only in-frame ones; the method was immunoSEQ multiplex PCR. This repertoire shows under 45,000 clones, 80% to 90% found once; its top ten account for approximately 2.4%. The source material was CD4+ or CD8+ T cells sorted from blood, sampled in a trial of the OX40 agonist ivuxolimab. The chain couples TRBV19 to TRBJ1-1; D is unresolved. The TCR sequence derives from an adult with an advanced solid tumor such as melanoma, head and neck, liver or kidney cancer. The CDR3 is CASSLAGNTEAFF. The CDR3 region has the DNA TGTGCCAGTAGTTTGGCAGGTAACACTGAAGCTTTCTTT.